This T cell receptor beta chain emerged from a study of identical twins. MiXCR, run by TCRdb on the 5' RACE reads, gives a single entry per CDR3 protein. Of nearly 200,000 distinct CDR3 sequences listed, roughly 15% were seen once; the top ten hold around two fifths. Between the trimmed V and J ends, which lost 0 bases and 8 bases, there was a span of 11 bases. From germline, CDR1 is SGHDT and CDR2 YYEEEE. CDR3 length: 13 amino acids. This clonotype was seen more than once but under ten times. These data also featured in a second study, about T cells expressing NK-cell markers.

The TCR was taken from a woman aged 18-35 years in good health. The V gene is TRBV5-6, the J gene TRBJ1-1; TRBD1 might be the D (5 bases). The specimen sequenced was CD8+ T cells sorted from blood. This chain's CDR3 is CASSLGREWEAFF. The CDR3 coding sequence is TGTGCCAGCAGCTTGGGCAGGGAATGGGAAGCTTTCTTT.